The clone carrying this TCR beta chain was found a few times. Its antigen is not known. This sample is drawn from a study of human T cells and chemical hapten exposure. Time point here: patch test 3, about 24 weeks after DPC sensitization. Specified treatment: therapeutic diphenylcyclopropenone sensitization with weekly scalp DPC. As the library was built, unique molecular identifiers were attached to individual cDNA molecules. TCRdb reanalysed the RACE reads using MiXCR and keeps one entry per CDR3 protein. The repertoire consists of about 170,000 distinct CDR3 sequences, with about a quarter occurring once and the leading ten covering approximately 2.3%. General study findings and limits: Among expanded TCRs, significantly more large CDR3 similarity clusters formed than among controls.

The CDR3 length is 13 residues. Trimming shortened V by 6 bases and J by 2 bases, and 13 bases separated the two germline ends. CDR1 is DFQATT, CDR2 SNEGSKA, per germline (reference sequence). V gene TRBV20-1 combines with J gene TRBJ2-5; D is possibly TRBD2 (6 bases). The sample in question was whole blood, obtained in connection with sensitization to the hapten diphenylcyclopropenone (DPC). The receptor's source is a young woman with alopecia areata. Some clones in this sample may be carry-over from other donors' samples. The CDR3 nucleotides are TGCAGTGCAGCACCGGGACTGCAAGAGACCCAGTACTTC. It yields the protein CSAAPGLQETQYF.